The 29 T cell receptor beta chains below were found in one sample sequenced in a study of cytomegalovirus exposure and HLA in healthy donors. The PCR contained 60 Vbeta and 13 Jbeta primers. Measured with immunoSEQ multiplex PCR; TCRdb has only the in-frame clones, and not every one. This sample has 150,000 to 250,000 clones, with around 85% found just once. Material: PBMCs. Every receptor here comes from a woman between 45 and 65 years old in good health and CMV-seronegative.

This clone was seen ten or more times. The chain is built from TRBV19 and TRBJ2-7; D is perhaps TRBD1 (5 bases). The CDR3 extends over 15 amino acids. The germline V gene has CDR1 LNHDA and CDR2 SQIVND (reference sequence). Trimming took off 3 bases at V and 1 base at J, with 13 bases between the two ends. The CDR3 spells CASSIARERSYEQYF. In DNA, the CDR3 is TGTGCCAGTAGTATCGCCAGGGAAAGATCCTACGAGCAGTACTTC.

The chain links TRBV6-1 to TRBJ1-2, with 7 bases lining up with TRBD1. The CDR3 extends over 17 amino acids. The V and J ends lost 3 bases and 4 bases, in that order; junction bases with no gene match: 14. CDR1 and CDR2 (germline): MNHNS, SASEGT. The CDR3 sequence: CASSDPRRQGGSYGYTF. The CDR3 nucleotides read TGTGCCAGCAGTGACCCAAGGAGACAGGGTGGAAGCTATGGCTACACCTTC.

This clone was seen a single time. The chain uses TRBV18 and TRBJ2-5; 9 positions agree with TRBD1. The CDR3 extends over 14 amino acids. The V and J ends lost 6 bases and 9 bases, in that order; junction bases with no gene match: 11. Germline V gene sequence: CDR1 KGHSH, CDR2 LQKENI. This CDR3 reads CASSPGQGALPQYF. CDR3 sequence (DNA): TGTGCCAGCTCTCCGGGACAGGGCGCTTTGCCCCAGTACTTC.

The chain combines TRBV28 with TRBJ2-5; TRBD2 agrees at 7 bases. V lost 3 bases to trimming and J lost 4 bases; unmatched junction nucleotides: 11. CDR3 size: 16 residues. Germline CDR1 reads MDHEN; CDR2 reads SYDVKM. DNA of the CDR3: TGTGCCAGCAGTTTGGGGGGGAGGGCGTTTAGAGAGACCCAGTACTTC. It translates to CASSLGGRAFRETQYF. The complete variable domain, with remaining parts taken from reference TRBV28 and TRBJ2-5, reads DVKVTQSSRYLVKRTGEKVFLECVQDMDHENMFWYRQDPGLGLRLIYFSYDVKMKEKGDIPEGYSVSREKKERFSLILESASTNQTSMYLCASSLGGRAFRETQYFGPGTRLLVL.

The rearrangement joins TRBV7-9 to TRBJ2-1, with D unresolved. V dropped 5 bases and J dropped 5 bases, with 22 bases sitting between them. Per germline, CDR1 SEHNR and CDR2 FQNEAQ (reference sequence). The CDR3 runs to 17 residues. CDR3 nucleotide sequence: TGTGCCAGCAGCCAAGAGTTTTCACTAAGCGCCAACAATGAGCAGTTCTTC. Translated, it gives CASSQEFSLSANNEQFF.

This sequence joins TRBV14 and TRBJ2-3; no clear D gene. The germline gives CDR1 SGHDN, CDR2 FVKESK. This CDR3 contains 15 residues. Trimming pared 0 bases from V and 2 bases from J, leaving 9 bases between. The CDR3 region is CASSQENLSTDTQYF. Here the CDR3 DNA reads TGTGCCAGCAGCCAAGAAAACTTATCCACAGATACGCAGTATTTT.

The chain uses TRBV5-4 and TRBJ2-5; D remains unclear. Trimming stripped 5 bases from V and 3 bases from J, with 8 bases between. The CDR3 sequence is 12 residues long. Germline lookup yields CDR1 SGHNT and CDR2 YYREEE (reference sequence). In nucleotides, the CDR3 is TGTGCCAGCAGTGGTATAGAAGAGACCCAGTACTTC. Translated: CASSGIEETQYF.

This rearrangement joins TRBV5-1 to TRBJ1-1; 7 bases align to TRBD1. Germline V CDR1 and CDR2: SGHRS, YFSETQ. This CDR3 has 12 residues. With 7 bases clipped from V and 1 base from J, the junction kept 1 base outside the gene matches. The CDR3 region has the DNA TGCGCCAGCCGGACAGGGAACACTGAAGCTTTCTTT. This sequence encodes CASRTGNTEAFF.

V usage is TRBV29-1 and J usage is TRBJ2-2; 10 nucleotides align to TRBD2. Germline V gives CDR1 SQVTM, CDR2 ANQGSEA. V shed 6 bases and J 4 bases; nucleotides not matched to a gene: 8. The CDR3 is made up of 15 amino acids. DNA for the CDR3: TGCAGCGTGCGCGTAGCGGGAGGCCTCACCGGGGAGCTGTTTTTT. Its translation: CSVRVAGGLTGELFF.

The V call is TRBV4-1, the J call TRBJ2-3; 9 bases are a match to TRBD2. CDR1 is MGHRA, CDR2 YSYEKL, per germline. CDR3 length: 17 amino acids. With V trimmed by 0 bases and J by 2 bases, 6 bases remained unmatched. CDR3 sequence reads: CASSQDTLAGFTDTQYF. The CDR3 nucleotides read TGCGCCAGCAGCCAAGATACCCTAGCGGGGTTCACAGATACGCAGTATTTT.

This chain uses TRBV19 with TRBJ2-2; tentatively, D is TRBD2 (6 bases). Germline lookup yields CDR1 LNHDA and CDR2 SQIVND (reference sequence). Trimming took off 5 bases at V and 4 bases at J, with 14 bases between the two ends. The CDR3 loop spans 15 amino acids. The CDR3 spells CASSSPGEITGELFF. Here the CDR3 DNA reads TGTGCCAGTAGTTCCCCGGGGGAGATCACCGGGGAGCTGTTTTTT.

J is TRBJ1-5 and V is TRBV19, with 12 bases aligning to TRBD1. This CDR3 has 18 residues. The V gene's germline CDR1 is LNHDA and CDR2 SQIVND (reference sequence). With V trimmed by 8 bases and J by 3 bases, 14 bases remained unmatched. CDR3 residues: CASSGTGGGAATNQPQHF. CDR3 DNA: TGTGCCAGTTCTGGGACAGGGGGCGGGGCCGCTACCAATCAGCCCCAGCATTTT.

The J gene is TRBJ2-7, the V gene TRBV14, with 9 positions matching TRBD2. Per germline, CDR1 SGHDN and CDR2 FVKESK. The J segment lost 7 bases and the V segment lost 3 bases, leaving 13 bases of the junction unmatched. The CDR3 sequence is 16 residues long. CDR3 loop: CASSHPTSGRRGEQYF. Here the CDR3 DNA reads TGTGCCAGCAGCCACCCCACGAGCGGGAGGCGAGGGGAGCAGTACTTC.

CDR3 in DNA: TGTGCCAGCAGCCTCGGTTTAGCCGGGGGGAATGAGCAGTTCTTC. Protein sequence: CASSLGLAGGNEQFF. V gene TRBV4-2 combines with J gene TRBJ2-1; 7 bases are shared with TRBD2. Per germline, CDR1 LGHNA and CDR2 YNFKEQ. Germline trimming cut 4 bases from V and 7 bases from J; bases unmatched to any gene: 10. This CDR3 comprises 15 residues.

V is TRBV6-6 and J is TRBJ1-2, with 8 bases identical to TRBD1. Germline lookup yields CDR1 MNHNY and CDR2 SVGAGI (reference sequence). This CDR3 spans 12 amino acids. The junction had 8 bases not matched to a gene; V was cut back by 9 bases and J by 8 bases. DNA of the CDR3: TGTGCCAGTAAGGGACAGGTAGAGGGCTACACCTTC. Its protein is CASKGQVEGYTF.

With respect to this clone: One end of the junction does not line up with germline, which may come from a read error. DNA for the CDR3: TGTTCCAGCAGCTTGGGGGGGAATGACGGCGAGCAGTACTTC. It encodes CSSSLGGNDGEQYF. The rearrangement links TRBV7-9 to TRBJ2-7, with TRBD2 matching over 7 bases. Per the germline V gene, CDR1 is SEHNR and CDR2 is FQNEAQ (reference sequence). The CDR3 sequence is 14 residues long.

The V gene is TRBV27, the J gene TRBJ2-1; tentative D call: TRBD1 (5 bases). Germline CDR1 is MNHEY and CDR2 is SMNVEV (reference sequence). V was cut by 0 bases and J by 8 bases, with 11 bases left in between. This CDR3 region has 14 residues. The CDR3 nucleotides read TGTGCCAGCAGTTTATCGGGGCTTGGGTATGAGCAGTTCTTC. Amino acids: CASSLSGLGYEQFF.

This chain joins TRBV18 and TRBJ2-3; TRBD2 agrees at 10 bases. Unmatched junction bases numbered 6, after V lost 5 bases and J lost 1 base. This CDR3 comprises 16 residues. The germline V gene has CDR1 KGHSH and CDR2 LQKENI. Written as DNA, the CDR3 is TGTGCCAGCTCAGCCTCCGGGACTAGCGGCACAGATACGCAGTATTTT. Amino acid sequence: CASSASGTSGTDTQYF.

CDR3 DNA sequence: TGTGCCAGCAGCGTAGTAACAGGGACGATGAACACTGAAGCTTTCTTT. Its protein is CASSVVTGTMNTEAFF. The rearrangement joins TRBV9 to TRBJ1-1, with TRBD1 as a possible D gene (6 bases). Germline V gene lookup returns CDR1 SGDLS and CDR2 YYNGEE. The V and J ends lost 0 bases and 0 bases respectively, with 12 bases between them. The CDR3 has 16 residues.

This clone was counted only a few times. J is TRBJ1-1 and V is TRBV6-5; 8 bases agree with TRBD1. CDR3 size: 15 residues. The germline CDR1 and CDR2 sequences are MNHEY and SVGAGI. The trim removed 5 bases at V and 0 bases at J, leaving 5 bases unmatched. The CDR3 reads CASSTRTGLNTEAFF. Written as DNA, the CDR3 is TGTGCCAGCAGTACCCGGACAGGGTTGAACACTGAAGCTTTCTTT.

The chain combines TRBV6-1 with TRBJ1-5; the match to TRBD1 covers 7 bases. V trimming: 0 bases; J trimming: 5 bases; junction bases outside the gene matches: 4. The CDR3 loop spans 15 amino acids. Per germline, CDR1 MNHNS and CDR2 SASEGT. The CDR3 DNA reads TGTGCCAGCAGTGAAGCAGAGGGGGCTTATCAGCCCCAGCATTTT. Protein: CASSEAEGAYQPQHF.

The chain has TRBV28 and TRBJ2-1; D perhaps matches TRBD1 (6 bases). V was clipped by 6 bases and J by 8 bases, with 14 bases between them. In germline, CDR1 is MDHEN, CDR2 SYDVKM. This CDR3 region has 13 residues. The CDR3 sequence: CASSLAGDDEQFF. As DNA, the CDR3 is TGTGCCAGCAGCTTGGCAGGGGACGATGAGCAGTTCTTC.

V is TRBV2 and J is TRBJ2-7; 7 positions agree with TRBD1. Germline CDR1 reads SNHLY; CDR2 reads FYNNEI. The V segment lost 6 bases and the J segment 6 bases; nucleotides outside the gene matches: 8. The length of the CDR3 is 13 residues. The CDR3: CASRPDRVREQYF. CDR3 coding DNA: TGTGCCAGCAGACCCGACAGGGTTCGCGAGCAGTACTTC.

This rearrangement joins TRBV28 to TRBJ2-7, with D perhaps matching TRBD1 (5 bases). Trimming removed 3 bases at V and 1 base at J, with 7 bases between. Germline loops: CDR1 MDHEN, CDR2 SYDVKM. The CDR3 spans 13 residues. CDR3 loop: CASSLQGSYEQYF. CDR3 DNA: TGTGCCAGCAGTTTGCAGGGATCCTACGAGCAGTACTTC.

The V call is TRBV18, the J call TRBJ2-7; 12 nucleotides align to TRBD2. Germline assignment: CDR1 KGHSH and CDR2 LQKENI. The CDR3 is 15 residues long. V shed 2 bases, J shed 3 bases, and the junction held 2 bases outside the gene matches. The CDR3 nucleotides are TGTGCCAGCTCACCATTGACTAGCGGGAGCTACGAGCAGTACTTC. It translates to CASSPLTSGSYEQYF.

This clone has a single count. The genes are TRBV6-1 and TRBJ2-3; 11 bases map to TRBD2. Germline CDR1 is MNHNS and CDR2 is SASEGT. The junction had 15 bases not matched to a gene; V was cut back by 1 base and J by 6 bases. This CDR3 is built from 19 residues. The CDR3 sequence: CASSEGLAGGGGARDTQYF. CDR3 nucleotide sequence: TGTGCCAGCAGTGAAGGGCTAGCGGGAGGAGGGGGGGCGCGGGATACGCAGTATTTT.

The CDR3 spells CASRSLRGGLEQPQHF. The CDR3 nucleotides are TGTGCCAGCAGATCCCTGAGGGGGGGACTGGAACAGCCCCAGCATTTT. J is TRBJ1-5 and V is TRBV2; a weak D match, TRBD1 (6 bases). Trimming shortened V by 6 bases and J by 7 bases, and 22 bases separated the two germline ends. CDR3 length: 16 amino acids. Germline V CDR1 and CDR2: SNHLY, FYNNEI.

This chain links TRBV11-2 with TRBJ2-5, with 8 bases matching TRBD1. The CDR3 has 16 amino acids. CDR1 and CDR2 from the germline V gene are SGHAT and FQNNGV. The trim removed 4 bases at V and 5 bases at J, leaving 12 bases unmatched. In nucleotides, the CDR3 is TGTGCCAGCAGCTCACATCCAGGGGGCGGTGGGGAGACCCAGTACTTC. Encoded protein: CASSSHPGGGGETQYF.

The J gene is TRBJ2-1, the V gene TRBV7-9; TRBD1 agrees at 9 bases. Germline values: CDR1 SEHNR, CDR2 FQNEAQ (reference sequence). This CDR3 contains 17 residues. With 1 base clipped from V and 5 bases from J, the junction kept 9 bases outside the gene matches. CDR3 in DNA: TGTGCCAGCAGCTTAGGGGACAGGGATTTTGGTCACAATGAGCAGTTCTTC. Translation: CASSLGDRDFGHNEQFF.